This passage covers 6 T cell receptor beta chains from one sample sequenced in a study of blood T cell repertoires in COVID-19. Only in-frame clones appear in the TCRdb table, and some are missing; sequencing was by immunoSEQ multiplex PCR. The table lists about 240,000 clones, approximately 84% of them singletons, with about 3.3% in the top ten. The specimen sequenced was PBMCs or T cells enriched from blood (not recorded which). Source of these receptors: a woman aged 40 to 50 with acute COVID-19.

The gene calls are TRBV5-4 and TRBJ2-2, with no clear D. V lost 2 bases and J 0 bases, leaving 8 bases between the germline ends. This CDR3 has 15 residues. From germline, CDR1 is SGHNT and CDR2 YYREEE (reference sequence). The CDR3 sequence is CASSLPRPNTGELFF. The CDR3 bases are TGTGCCAGCAGCTTACCTAGGCCGAACACCGGGGAGCTGTTTTTT.

This chain uses TRBV5-1 with TRBJ2-1; 10 bases align to TRBD2. Trimming took 1 base from V and 5 from J; bases not matched to a gene: 0. Per the germline V gene, CDR1 is SGHRS and CDR2 is YFSETQ. The CDR3 totals 14 residues. CDR3 sequence (DNA): TGCGCCAGCAGCTTGACTAGCGGGAACAATGAGCAGTTCTTC. This sequence encodes CASSLTSGNNEQFF. The full variable domain, its missing parts supplied by reference TRBV5-1 and TRBJ2-1, is KAGVTQTPRYLIKTRGQQVTLSCSPISGHRSVSWYQQTPGQGLQFLFEYFSETQRNKGNFPGRFSGRQFSNSRSEMNVSTLELGDSALYLCASSLTSGNNEQFFGPGTRLTVL.

On this clone: The same CDR3 arises from other DNA sequences in this sample as well. The J gene is TRBJ2-3, the V gene TRBV29-1; 9 bases fit TRBD1. This CDR3 is built from 13 residues. Germline lookup yields CDR1 SQVTM and CDR2 ANQGSEA. With 5 bases clipped from V and 1 base from J, the junction kept 1 base outside the gene matches. The CDR3 is CSVRQGGTDTQYF. As DNA, the CDR3 is TGCAGCGTTAGACAGGGGGGCACAGATACGCAGTATTTT.

CDR3 DNA: TGTGCCACCAGTGACTCGGACAGGGGCGACCCCTACGAGCAGTACTTC. It codes for CATSDSDRGDPYEQYF. The chain uses TRBV24-1 and TRBJ2-7; 9 nucleotides match TRBD1. Germline assignment: CDR1 KGHDR and CDR2 SFDVKD. V dropped 4 bases and J dropped 2; count of bases not matched to a gene: 8. There are 16 residues in the CDR3.

V gene TRBV6-6 combines with J gene TRBJ2-7; the match to TRBD1 covers 7 bases. Germline values: CDR1 MNHNY, CDR2 SVGAGI (reference sequence). The CDR3 spans 15 residues. V lost 5 bases, J lost 3 bases, and 10 bases stayed unmatched. The CDR3 here is CASSRPGTEIYEQYF. The DNA for the CDR3 is TGTGCCAGCAGTCGCCCCGGGACAGAGATCTACGAGCAGTACTTC.

The chain carries TRBV14 and TRBJ2-7, with a tentative D call TRBD1 (5 bases). This CDR3 contains 13 residues. Germline CDR1 is SGHDN and CDR2 is FVKESK. Trimming pared 2 bases from V and 3 bases from J, leaving 8 bases between. CDR3 DNA sequence: TGTGCCAGCAGCCAAAGACAGTACTACGAGCAGTACTTC. Its translation: CASSQRQYYEQYF.